This T cell receptor beta chain was captured in a study of blood T cell repertoires in COVID-19. About the research overall: Both acute and convalescent COVID-19 samples were obtained from the United States, Italy and Spain.

This clone has only a few counts. Within the sample, other DNA sequences also encode this same CDR3. Trimming stripped 6 bases from V and 4 bases from J, with 7 bases between. Germline CDR1 reads MDHEN; CDR2 reads SYDVKM. This CDR3 has 11 residues. The table came from immunoSEQ multiplex PCR; TCRdb's copy has only in-frame clones and leaves some out. The repertoire includes over 130,000 clones, approximately 88% of them detected once, and 10% sits in the top ten. Sequencing used peripheral blood. The receptor comes from a man between 60 and 70 years old with active or convalescent COVID-19. The chain uses TRBV28 and TRBJ2-7, with D uncertain. CDR3 sequence: CASSLLYEQYF. In nucleotides, the CDR3 is TGTGCCAGCAGCCTCCTTTACGAGCAGTACTTC.